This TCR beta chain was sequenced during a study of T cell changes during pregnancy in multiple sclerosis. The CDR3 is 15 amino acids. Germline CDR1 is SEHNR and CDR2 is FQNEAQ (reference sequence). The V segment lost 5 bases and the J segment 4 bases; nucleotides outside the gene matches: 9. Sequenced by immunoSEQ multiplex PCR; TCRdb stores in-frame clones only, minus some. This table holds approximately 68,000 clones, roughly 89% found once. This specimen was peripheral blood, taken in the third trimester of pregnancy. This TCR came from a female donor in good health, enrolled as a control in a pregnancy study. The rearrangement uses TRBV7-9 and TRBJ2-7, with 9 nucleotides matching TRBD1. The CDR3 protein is CASSPGQGRGYEQYF. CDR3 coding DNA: TGTGCCAGCAGCCCGGGACAGGGCCGAGGTTACGAGCAGTACTTC.